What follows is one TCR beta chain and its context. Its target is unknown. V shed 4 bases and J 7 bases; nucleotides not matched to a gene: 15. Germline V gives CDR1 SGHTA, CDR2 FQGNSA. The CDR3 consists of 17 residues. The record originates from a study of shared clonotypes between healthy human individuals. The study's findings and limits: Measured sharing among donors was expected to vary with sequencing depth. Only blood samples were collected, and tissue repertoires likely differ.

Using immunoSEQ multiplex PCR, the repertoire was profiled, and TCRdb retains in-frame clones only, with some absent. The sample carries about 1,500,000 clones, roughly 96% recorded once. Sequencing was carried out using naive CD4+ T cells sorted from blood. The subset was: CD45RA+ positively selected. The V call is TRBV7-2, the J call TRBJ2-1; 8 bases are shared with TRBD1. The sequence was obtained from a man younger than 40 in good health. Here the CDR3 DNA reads TGTGCCAGCAGCTCCTCGAAACTCCGGACAGGGCATAATGAGCAGTTCTTC. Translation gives CASSSSKLRTGHNEQFF.